This T cell receptor (beta chain) was found in a study of blood T cell repertoires in COVID-19. Overall study: The origin of the acute and convalescent COVID-19 samples was the United States, Italy and Spain. PBMCs, B-cell-depleted T cells, or T cells were the source of the cDNA or gDNA that made up the material.

Here immunoSEQ multiplex PCR was the method, and the copy in TCRdb shows in-frame clones only, minus some. The sample holds under 150,000 clones, approximately 84% seen once. V trimming: 2 bases; J trimming: 2 bases; junction bases outside the gene matches: 7. The V gene's germline CDR1 is SGDLS and CDR2 YYNGEE. The length of the CDR3 is 16 residues. The J gene is TRBJ1-2, the V gene TRBV9; 9 bases are a match to TRBD1. The sample consisted of peripheral blood. The sequence came from a middle-aged woman with acute or convalescent COVID-19. CDR3 sequence (DNA): TGTGCCAGCAGCGTGGGAGACAGGGGGAAGAACTATGGCTACACCTTC. This sequence encodes CASSVGDRGKNYGYTF.